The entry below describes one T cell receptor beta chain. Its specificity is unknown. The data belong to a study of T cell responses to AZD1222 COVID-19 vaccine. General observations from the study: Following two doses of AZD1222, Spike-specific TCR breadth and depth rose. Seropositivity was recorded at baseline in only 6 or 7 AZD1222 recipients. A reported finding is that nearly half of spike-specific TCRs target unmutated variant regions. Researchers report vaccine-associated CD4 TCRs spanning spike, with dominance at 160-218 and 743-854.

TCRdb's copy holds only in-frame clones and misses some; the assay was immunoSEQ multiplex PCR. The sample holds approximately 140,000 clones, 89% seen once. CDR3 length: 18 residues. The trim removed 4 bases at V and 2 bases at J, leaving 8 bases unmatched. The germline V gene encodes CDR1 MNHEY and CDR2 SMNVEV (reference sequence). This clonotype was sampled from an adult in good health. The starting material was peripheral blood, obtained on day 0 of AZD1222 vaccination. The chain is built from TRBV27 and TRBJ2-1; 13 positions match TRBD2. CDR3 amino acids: CASSSTSGRPLPYNEQFF. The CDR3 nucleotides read TGTGCCAGCAGTTCGACTAGCGGGAGGCCCCTTCCCTACAATGAGCAGTTCTTC.